One and the same sample provided the 23 T cell receptor beta chains below, sequenced in a study of cytomegalovirus exposure and HLA in healthy donors (dated by TCRdb to between 2016 and 2019). Library preparation employed the immunoSEQ multiplex PCR assay. A mixture of 60 forward primers for TCR Vbeta segments and 13 reverse primers for TCR Jbeta segments was used in the multiplex PCR. This immuneACCESS table, as held by TCRdb, lists in-frame sequences with V and J called but not all clones. Of the missing ones, under half trace to an unresolved V gene in checked studies; the others have no known cause. The sample table holds 200,000 or so clones, of which more than 75% were seen once. The ten largest clones capture around 6.3% of the sample. The specimen sequenced was PBMCs. Every receptor here comes from a woman aged 50 to 65 in good health and CMV-seropositive.

This chain links TRBV20-1 with TRBJ1-1, with D perhaps TRBD1 (5 bases). CDR3 length: 11 residues. Germline CDR1 and CDR2: DFQATT and SNEGSKA (reference sequence). CDR3 residues: CSSQETTEAFF. The CDR3 DNA reads as TGCAGCTCACAGGAGACCACTGAAGCTTTCTTT.

This sequence joins TRBV7-6 and TRBJ1-3, with 8 bases fitting TRBD1. This CDR3 comprises 16 residues. J gave up 0 bases and V 6 bases, and 7 bases lay outside the gene matches. Germline CDR1 and CDR2: SGHVS and FNYEAQ. The CDR3 here is CASSSTGGSSGNTIYF. The CDR3 DNA sequence: TGTGCCAGCAGTTCAACAGGGGGGAGCTCTGGAAACACCATATATTTT.

This clone appeared a few times. The CDR3 loop is CASSDAAENTGELFF. CDR3 nucleotide sequence: TGTGCCAGCAGTGACGCTGCAGAAAACACCGGGGAGCTGTTTTTT. The chain uses TRBV6-4 and TRBJ2-2; D ambiguous. The CDR3 extends over 15 amino acids. Germline assignment: CDR1 MRHNA and CDR2 SNTAGT. Trimming shortened V by 2 bases and J by 2 bases, and 9 bases separated the two germline ends.

Regarding this clone: Relative to the germline gene, one junction end is altered; a read error may explain this. This chain joins TRBV7-9 and TRBJ2-2; D is undetermined. This CDR3 contains 16 residues. Germline-derived CDR1 and CDR2 are SEHNR and FQNEAQ (reference sequence). CDR3 sequence: CSSSYFGWASTGELFF. The DNA of the CDR3 is TGTTCCAGCAGCTACTTTGGGTGGGCGAGCACCGGGGAGCTGTTTTTT.

The rearrangement uses TRBV18 and TRBJ1-4; 7 positions agree with TRBD1. The V gene's germline CDR1 is KGHSH and CDR2 LQKENI. CDR3 length: 13 residues. Trimming removed 5 bases from V and 6 bases from J; junction bases left unmatched: 3. The chain's CDR3 is CASSRGQDEKLFF. For the CDR3, the DNA is TGTGCCAGCTCAAGAGGACAGGATGAAAAACTGTTTTTT.

This clone has only one observation. The genes are TRBV19 and TRBJ2-1; D gene unclear. The germline V gene encodes CDR1 LNHDA and CDR2 SQIVND (reference sequence). The length of the CDR3 is 15 residues. V was clipped by 1 base and J by 0 bases, with 7 bases between them. CDR3 DNA: TGTGCCAGTAGTATAGGAGCGAGCTCCTACAATGAGCAGTTCTTC. Protein: CASSIGASSYNEQFF.

The chain is built from TRBV6-1 and TRBJ2-2; 14 bases map to TRBD2. The trim removed 6 bases at V and 7 bases at J, leaving 4 bases unmatched. The germline CDR1 and CDR2 sequences are MNHNS and SASEGT. CDR3 length equals 15 residues. As DNA, the CDR3 is TGTGCCAGCAGAGGACTAGCGGGAGGAATCGGGGAGCTGTTTTTT. Translation: CASRGLAGGIGELFF.

J is TRBJ2-5 and V is TRBV28, with 12 positions matching TRBD2. J gave up 7 bases and V 6 bases, and 9 bases lay outside the gene matches. The CDR3 length is 15 residues. Germline V gene sequence: CDR1 MDHEN, CDR2 SYDVKM. The CDR3, as DNA: TGTGCCAGCAGATCAGGGGCTAGCGGGAGGGGGACCCAGTACTTC. Its protein is CASRSGASGRGTQYF.

Note on this clone: Other DNA sequences of this sample code for an identical CDR3. The rearrangement links TRBV6-5 to TRBJ2-7; possible D gene TRBD1, 5 bases. The CDR3 consists of 11 residues. V was pared by 6 bases and J by 6 bases, with 9 bases between. Germline values: CDR1 MNHEY, CDR2 SVGAGI. The CDR3 loop reads CASSQGGEQYF. The CDR3 coding sequence is TGTGCCAGCAGCCAGGGTGGCGAGCAGTACTTC.

V gene TRBV6-5 combines with J gene TRBJ1-6; 10 bases are a match to TRBD1. The germline gives CDR1 MNHEY, CDR2 SVGAGI. The J segment lost 10 bases and the V segment lost 4 bases, leaving 4 bases of the junction unmatched. This CDR3 region has 14 residues. CDR3 region: CASSSGQGTSPLHF. CDR3 bases: TGTGCCAGCAGTTCGGGACAGGGGACATCACCCCTCCACTTT.

A remark on this clone: At one boundary the junction diverges from the germline segment, which might be a read error. This chain joins TRBV28 and TRBJ1-2, with TRBD1 identical over 11 bases. This CDR3 has 16 residues. Germline values: CDR1 MDHEN, CDR2 SYDVKM. CDR3 sequence reads: CASSLPGQGATYGYIF. The CDR3 DNA reads TGTGCCAGCAGTTTACCCGGACAGGGGGCGACCTATGGCTACATCTTC.

As to this clone: Mismatch with germline at one junction end may stem from a read error. The chain couples TRBV10-3 to TRBJ2-6; TRBD1 is a possible D gene (5 bases). From germline, CDR1 is ENHRY and CDR2 SYGVKD. The CDR3 extends over 14 amino acids. The CDR3 sequence is CAISAGGGANGLTF. The CDR3 DNA reads as TGTGCCATCAGTGCGGGTGGTGGGGCCAACGGCCTGACTTTC.

The gene calls are TRBV19 and TRBJ2-1, with no clear D. Trimming removed 7 bases from V and 4 bases from J, with 8 bases in between. This CDR3 comprises 12 residues. Germline CDR1 reads LNHDA; CDR2 reads SQIVND (reference sequence). In nucleotides, the CDR3 is TGTGCCAGTAATTCTCGTTACAATGAGCAGTTCTTC. Amino acid sequence: CASNSRYNEQFF.

The V and J genes are TRBV18 and TRBJ1-1; 9 positions match TRBD1. Germline V CDR1 and CDR2: KGHSH, LQKENI. CDR3 size: 15 residues. Trimming removed 1 base from V and 3 bases from J; junction bases left unmatched: 3. The CDR3 sequence is CASSPRTGADTEAFF. CDR3 sequence (DNA): TGTGCCAGCTCACCACGGACAGGGGCGGACACTGAAGCTTTCTTT.

The chain combines TRBV28 with TRBJ1-5; D perhaps matches TRBD1 (5 bases). The CDR3 length is 13 residues. Looked up from germline, CDR1 is MDHEN and CDR2 is SYDVKM. The germline V and J ends were trimmed by 6 bases and 4 bases, with 10 bases remaining between them. CDR3: CASRSQENQPQHF. The DNA for the CDR3 is TGTGCCAGCAGATCACAGGAAAATCAGCCCCAGCATTTT. Together with reference TRBV28 and TRBJ1-5, the CDR3 gives the full variable domain: DVKVTQSSRYLVKRTGEKVFLECVQDMDHENMFWYRQDPGLGLRLIYFSYDVKMKEKGDIPEGYSVSREKKERFSLILESASTNQTSMYLCASRSQENQPQHFGDGTRLSIL.

The rearrangement links TRBV10-1 to TRBJ2-3; 9 bases align to TRBD2. The germline gives CDR1 WNHNN, CDR2 SYGVQD (reference sequence). The CDR3 spans 17 residues. V was clipped by 2 bases and J by 2 bases; unmatched bases: 8. The DNA of the CDR3 is TGCGCCAGCAGTGAGGGGACTAGCCCCAGGCTCACAGATACGCAGTATTTT. Encoded protein: CASSEGTSPRLTDTQYF.

V usage is TRBV10-2 and J usage is TRBJ1-3, with 9 bases that match TRBD1. CDR1 and CDR2 from the germline V gene are WSHSY and SAAADI. This CDR3 contains 15 residues. V shed 5 bases and J 4 bases; nucleotides not matched to a gene: 6. CDR3 region: CASSRRQGEGNTIYF. The CDR3 DNA follows: TGCGCCAGCAGTCGGAGACAGGGGGAGGGAAACACCATATATTTT.

The chain is built from TRBV6-1 and TRBJ2-1; TRBD2 might be the D (6 bases). CDR3 length equals 16 residues. Trimming removed 4 bases at V and 0 bases at J, with 13 bases between. CDR1 is MNHNS and CDR2 is SASEGT in the germline V gene. The CDR3 spells CASSVTSPSSYNEQFF. The CDR3 DNA is TGTGCCAGCAGTGTTACTAGCCCGAGCTCCTACAATGAGCAGTTCTTC.

The rearrangement links TRBV18 to TRBJ2-4; D not certain. The germline V and J ends were trimmed by 0 bases and 5 bases, with 8 bases remaining between them. This CDR3 is 14 amino acids long. Germline V gene data show CDR1 as KGHSH and CDR2 as LQKENI. CDR3 region: CASSPPAFQNIQYF. The CDR3 DNA sequence: TGTGCCAGCTCACCACCGGCATTTCAAAACATTCAGTACTTC. Filled out from reference TRBV18 and TRBJ2-4, the complete variable domain reads NAGVMQNPRHLVRRRGQEARLRCSPMKGHSHVYWYRQLPEEGLKFMVYLQKENIIDESGMPKERFSAEFPKEGPSILRIQQVVRGDSAAYFCASSPPAFQNIQYFGAGTRLSVL.

The genes are TRBV11-2 and TRBJ2-1, with 7 bases identical to TRBD1. Looked up from germline, CDR1 is SGHAT and CDR2 is FQNNGV. CDR3 length equals 15 residues. The ends lost 6 bases at V and 7 bases at J; junction bases unmatched: 12. CDR3 sequence (DNA): TGTGCCAGCAGTTCACGACAGGGTATAATTAATGAGCAGTTCTTC. Encoded protein: CASSSRQGIINEQFF.

This clone was picked up a small number of times. This chain uses TRBV11-2 with TRBJ2-1; 7 positions agree with TRBD1. V trimming: 1 base; J trimming: 8 bases; junction bases outside the gene matches: 8. The V gene's germline CDR1 is SGHAT and CDR2 FQNNGV. This CDR3 has 15 amino acids. The CDR3 bases are TGTGCCAGCAGCTTAGCTTCCAGGGGGTTCGATGAGCAGTTCTTC. This encodes CASSLASRGFDEQFF.

The rearrangement uses TRBV2 and TRBJ2-3, with TRBD2 matching over 7 bases. This CDR3 has 14 amino acids. CDR1 is SNHLY and CDR2 is FYNNEI in the germline V gene. Germline trimming cut 5 bases from V and 1 base from J; bases unmatched to any gene: 3. This CDR3 is CASSLGRGTDTQYF. Here the CDR3 DNA reads TGTGCCAGCAGTCTAGGGAGGGGCACAGATACGCAGTATTTT.

The chain carries TRBV7-2 and TRBJ2-7, with 9 bases identical to TRBD2. The CDR3 runs 15 residues. J gave up 2 bases and V 2 bases, and 4 bases lay outside the gene matches. Germline V CDR1 and CDR2: SGHTA, FQGNSA. The CDR3 reads CASSLSSGGTYEQYF. CDR3 in DNA: TGTGCCAGCAGCTTATCCAGCGGGGGGACCTACGAGCAGTACTTC.